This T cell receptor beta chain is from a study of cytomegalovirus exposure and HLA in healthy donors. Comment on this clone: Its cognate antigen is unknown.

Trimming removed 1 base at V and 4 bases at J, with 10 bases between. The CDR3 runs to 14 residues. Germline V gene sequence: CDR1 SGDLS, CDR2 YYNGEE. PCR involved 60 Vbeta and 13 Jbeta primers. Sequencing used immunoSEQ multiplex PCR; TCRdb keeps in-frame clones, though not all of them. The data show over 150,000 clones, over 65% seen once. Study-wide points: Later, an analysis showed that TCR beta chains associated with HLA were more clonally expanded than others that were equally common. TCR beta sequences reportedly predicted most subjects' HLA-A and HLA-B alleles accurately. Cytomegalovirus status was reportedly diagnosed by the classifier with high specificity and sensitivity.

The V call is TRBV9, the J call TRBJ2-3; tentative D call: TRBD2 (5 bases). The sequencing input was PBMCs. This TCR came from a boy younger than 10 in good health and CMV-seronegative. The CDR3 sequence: CASSVTLASDTQYF. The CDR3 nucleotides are TGTGCCAGCAGCGTAACTTTAGCGTCAGATACGCAGTATTTT. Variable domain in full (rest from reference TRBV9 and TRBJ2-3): DSGVTQTPKHLITATGQRVTLRCSPRSGDLSVYWYQQSLDQGLQFLIQYYNGEERAKGNILERFSAQQFPDLHSELNLSSLELGDSALYFCASSVTLASDTQYFGPGTRLTVL.